Presented here are 21 T cell receptor beta chains from one specimen sequenced in a study of T cell changes during pregnancy in multiple sclerosis. TCRdb keeps only in-frame clones here, not all; method: immunoSEQ multiplex PCR. Here the sample spans approximately 100,000 clones, roughly 92% being singletons. The sample here was peripheral blood, taken after pregnancy. Receptors were obtained from a female donor with multiple sclerosis, enrolled in a pregnancy study.

This chain uses TRBV19 with TRBJ1-1; TRBD1 might be the D (6 bases). The CDR3 runs 14 residues. V was pared by 6 bases and J by 5 bases, with 16 bases between. CDR1 is LNHDA and CDR2 is SQIVND in the germline V gene (reference sequence). This CDR3 is CASRADRRGTEAFF. Written as DNA, the CDR3 is TGTGCCAGTAGGGCTGACAGGAGAGGGACTGAAGCTTTCTTT. The complete variable domain, with remaining parts taken from reference TRBV19 and TRBJ1-1, reads DGGITQSPKYLFRKEGQNVTLSCEQNLNHDAMYWYRQDPGQGLRLIYYSQIVNDFQKGDIAEGYSVSREKKESFPLTVTSAQKNPTAFYLCASRADRRGTEAFFGQGTRLTVV.

The chain combines TRBV9 with TRBJ2-3, with 9 bases aligning to TRBD1. CDR3 length: 16 residues. Trimming took 0 bases from V and 5 from J; bases not matched to a gene: 7. Germline V CDR1 and CDR2: SGDLS, YYNGEE. The CDR3 reads CASSVVTGGLGDTQYF. The DNA of the CDR3 is TGTGCCAGCAGCGTAGTTACAGGGGGCCTCGGAGATACGCAGTATTTT.

The chain has TRBV7-9 and TRBJ1-5; a possible D gene is TRBD1 (5 bases). CDR3 length equals 13 residues. V dropped 5 bases and J dropped 9 bases, with 14 bases sitting between them. CDR1 is SEHNR and CDR2 is FQNEAQ in the germline V gene (reference sequence). The CDR3 DNA reads TGTGCCAGCAGCCCGGGGGTTGTGGGGCCCCAGCATTTT. Translating it yields CASSPGVVGPQHF.

V usage is TRBV28 and J usage is TRBJ1-5; 7 bases are a match to TRBD1. Germline V gene sequence: CDR1 MDHEN, CDR2 SYDVKM. The trim removed 6 bases at V and 3 bases at J, leaving 2 bases unmatched. The length of the CDR3 is 13 residues. The CDR3 DNA sequence: TGTGCCAGCAGGGGACAGTCCAATCAGCCCCAGCATTTT. This codes for CASRGQSNQPQHF.

The chain links TRBV6-1 to TRBJ2-7; possible D gene TRBD2, 5 bases. The germline CDR1 and CDR2 sequences are MNHNS and SASEGT. Trimming left V 7 bases short and J 3 bases short, with 16 bases between. The CDR3 is 14 residues long. As DNA, the CDR3 is TGTGCCAGCAAAACGGGAACGACCATCTACGAGCAGTACTTC. It encodes CASKTGTTIYEQYF.

The genes are TRBV19 and TRBJ1-1; TRBD1 is a possible D gene (5 bases). The germline gives CDR1 LNHDA, CDR2 SQIVND (reference sequence). V was trimmed by 6 bases and J by 5 bases, leaving 22 bases between them. CDR3 length equals 16 residues. The CDR3 loop is CASRDRGGSGRTEAFF. The CDR3 DNA reads as TGTGCCAGTAGGGATCGCGGGGGATCGGGAAGGACTGAAGCTTTCTTT.

This clone showed up just a few times. This chain links TRBV11-2 with TRBJ2-7; 12 bases match TRBD1. Germline CDR1 SGHAT, CDR2 FQNNGV. Trimming removed 3 bases from V and 4 bases from J; junction bases left unmatched: 4. There are 15 residues in the CDR3. The CDR3 here is CASSLGQGATYEQYF. The CDR3 DNA is TGTGCCAGCAGCTTGGGACAGGGGGCAACTTACGAGCAGTACTTC.

This clone was picked up one time. The chain carries TRBV21-1 and TRBJ2-1; the listed D gene, TRBD1, was not tested against the DNA. TRBV21-1 is flagged as a pseudogene. This CDR3 region has 16 residues. CDR3: CASSKLRDKKYNEQFF. The CDR3 coding sequence is TGTGCCAGCAGCAAGCTCCGGGACAAGAAATACAATGAGCAGTTCTTC.

This clone has a handful of counts. V gene TRBV6-5 combines with J gene TRBJ1-6; possibly TRBD1 for D (5 bases). V shed 8 bases and J shed 5 bases, with 13 bases lying between them. The CDR3 consists of 14 residues. Germline V gene sequence: CDR1 MNHEY, CDR2 SVGAGI. The CDR3 is CASGRQTNNSPLHF. The CDR3 DNA is TGTGCCAGCGGACGACAGACAAATAATTCACCCCTCCACTTT.

J is TRBJ1-3 and V is TRBV5-4; tentatively, D is TRBD1 (6 bases). The germline V gene has CDR1 SGHNT and CDR2 YYREEE (reference sequence). Trimming pared 0 bases from V and 8 bases from J, leaving 15 bases between. The CDR3 is 15 amino acids. DNA for the CDR3: TGTGCCAGCAGCTTGGCAGGGACATCGGCAGACACCATATATTTT. It encodes CASSLAGTSADTIYF. Full variable domain (remainder filled in from reference TRBV5-4 and TRBJ1-3): ETGVTQSPTHLIKTRGQQVTLRCSSQSGHNTVSWYQQALGQGPQFIFQYYREEENGRGNFPPRFSGLQFPNYSSELNVNALELDDSALYLCASSLAGTSADTIYFGEGSWLTVV.

The chain uses TRBV5-4 and TRBJ1-1; D is possibly TRBD1 (6 bases). There are 14 residues in the CDR3. Germline V CDR1 and CDR2: SGHNT, YYREEE (reference sequence). V lost 7 bases, J lost 6 bases, and 19 bases lay in between. The CDR3 DNA follows: TGTGCCAGCCGCCTGCAGGGGAGTGGGGCTGAAGCTTTCTTT. This sequence encodes CASRLQGSGAEAFF.

J is TRBJ1-5 and V is TRBV29-1, with TRBD1 identical over 7 bases. CDR1 and CDR2 from the germline V gene are SQVTM and ANQGSEA. This CDR3 comprises 17 residues. J gave up 3 bases and V 4 bases, and 15 bases lay outside the gene matches. The CDR3 bases are TGCAGCGTTGTCACCGGGCCCACCGGGACAGACAATCAGCCCCAGCATTTT. It translates to CSVVTGPTGTDNQPQHF.

V gene TRBV28 combines with J gene TRBJ1-3; no reliable D call. V gave up 3 bases and J gave up 1 base, with 7 bases separating them. This CDR3 comprises 14 residues. In germline, CDR1 is MDHEN, CDR2 SYDVKM. The CDR3 is CASSLAGSGNTIYF. DNA of the CDR3: TGTGCCAGCAGTTTGGCGGGTTCTGGAAACACCATATATTTT.

The chain recombines TRBV2 with TRBJ1-5; 8 bases agree with TRBD1. J was trimmed by 7 bases and V by 5 bases; bases with no gene match: 4. The CDR3 consists of 13 residues. Germline V gene lookup returns CDR1 SNHLY and CDR2 FYNNEI. The CDR3 DNA reads as TGTGCCAGCAGTCCAGGGGGCGGGCAGCCCCAGCATTTT. Protein sequence: CASSPGGGQPQHF.

This rearrangement joins TRBV15 to TRBJ2-3, with 10 bases aligning to TRBD2. Germline CDR1 and CDR2: LNHNV and YYDKDF (reference sequence). V lost 5 bases, J lost 0 bases, and 2 bases stayed unmatched. The CDR3 consists of 15 residues. This CDR3 reads CATSASGSSTDTQYF. CDR3 coding DNA: TGTGCCACCAGCGCTAGCGGGAGCAGCACAGATACGCAGTATTTT. Full variable domain (rest looked up from reference TRBV15 and TRBJ2-3): DAMVIQNPRYQVTQFGKPVTLSCSQTLNHNVMYWYQQKSSQAPKLLFHYYDKDFNNEADTPDNFQSRRPNTSFCFLDIRSPGLGDTAMYLCATSASGSSTDTQYFGPGTRLTVL.

The chain combines TRBV28 with TRBJ2-5, with D possibly being TRBD2 (6 bases). The germline V gene encodes CDR1 MDHEN and CDR2 SYDVKM. The CDR3 consists of 13 residues. V was clipped by 8 bases and J by 4 bases, with 14 bases between them. The CDR3 protein is CASRESSRETQYF. The CDR3 nucleotides are TGTGCCAGCCGGGAGTCCTCCCGAGAGACCCAGTACTTC.

The chain uses TRBV18 and TRBJ1-1; D gene unclear. The germline V gene has CDR1 KGHSH and CDR2 LQKENI. The CDR3 length is 14 residues. The V end lost 1 base, the J end lost 5 bases, and 11 bases lay between the germline ends. CDR3 amino acids: CASSPLVRVTEAFF. The DNA for the CDR3 is TGTGCCAGCTCACCACTTGTACGGGTGACTGAAGCTTTCTTT.

The V call is TRBV7-5, the J call TRBJ2-7; the tabulated D call, TRBD2, remains unverified against the DNA. TRBV7-5 is an annotated pseudogene. The CDR3 has 20 amino acids. Here the CDR3 reads CVRRRRVQEGGVRENYEQYF. As DNA, the CDR3 is TGTGTCAGAAGAAGGCGAGTGCAAGAGGGCGGGGTCCGGGAAAACTACGAGCAGTACTTC.

This rearrangement joins TRBV5-1 to TRBJ2-1, with D hard to call. The CDR3 runs 14 residues. V lost 2 bases to trimming and J lost 7 bases, with 13 bases between them. Germline V CDR1 and CDR2: SGHRS, YFSETQ. Here the CDR3 DNA reads TGCGCCAGCAGCTTCATGCTAGACCCAAATGAGCAGTTCTTC. Translated: CASSFMLDPNEQFF.

The chain joins TRBV25-1 to TRBJ1-1; no clear D. The germline V gene encodes CDR1 MGHDK and CDR2 SYGVNS. CDR3 length equals 15 residues. V shed 1 base and J shed 1 base, with 10 bases lying between them. In nucleotides, the CDR3 is TGTGCCAGCAGTGAATTTGGAGCTCGGAACACTGAAGCTTTCTTT. Residues: CASSEFGARNTEAFF.

The chain couples TRBV20-1 to TRBJ1-1; 8 bases map to TRBD1. This CDR3 comprises 10 residues. The V and J ends lost 6 bases and 10 bases, in that order; junction bases with no gene match: 4. Germline-derived CDR1 and CDR2 are DFQATT and SNEGSKA (reference sequence). In DNA form, the CDR3 reads TGCAGTGCAAATGACAGGGGAGCTTTCTTT. Amino acid sequence: CSANDRGAFF.